The 23 T cell receptor beta chains given below trace back to one sample, sequenced in a study of cytomegalovirus exposure and HLA in healthy donors (dated by TCRdb to the late 2010s). Libraries were built with the immunoSEQ multiplex PCR assay. For the multiplex PCR, a mixture combining 60 forward primers for TCR Vbeta segments and 13 reverse primers for TCR Jbeta segments was used. What TCRdb holds here is the immuneACCESS table cut down to in-frame rearrangements. Part of the clones is not present; checked against another copy, under half of the missing clones reflect an unresolved V gene, and the others are unexplained. Across this sample there are 130,000 or so clones, with more than 75% seen only once. The ten largest make up 1.8% of the sample. Source material: PBMCs. The receptor set was obtained from a young man in good health and CMV-seronegative.

This chain connects TRBV2 to TRBJ1-1; D gene uncertain. The CDR3 consists of 14 residues. Per germline, CDR1 SNHLY and CDR2 FYNNEI. V gave up 6 bases and J gave up 1 base, with 12 bases separating them. The CDR3 nucleotides are TGTGCCAGCAGGCTCGGGGAAGGGAACACTGAAGCTTTCTTT. This sequence encodes CASRLGEGNTEAFF.

For this clone: An end of the junction differs from the germline gene, which may be a read error. The V and J genes are TRBV7-9 and TRBJ2-2, with a tentative D call TRBD2 (8 bases). The V gene's germline CDR1 is SEHNR and CDR2 FQNEAQ (reference sequence). The CDR3 has 16 residues. The CDR3 nucleotides read TGTGCCAGTAGCCCGGGAGGGGGCGCAAGGACCGGGGGGCTGTTTTTT. This codes for CASSPGGGARTGGLFF.

The genes are TRBV7-2 and TRBJ2-7; weak D call: TRBD1 (6 bases). The CDR3 is 14 residues long. Trimming shortened V by 4 bases and J by 1 base, and 11 bases separated the two germline ends. Looked up from germline, CDR1 is SGHTA and CDR2 is FQGNSA. CDR3 in amino acids: CASSSGARSYEQYF. The DNA of the CDR3 is TGTGCCAGCAGCTCAGGGGCGCGGTCCTACGAGCAGTACTTC.

There are a few counts of this clone. Written as DNA, the CDR3 is TGCGCCAGCAGCTTGGAATGGAGTGACTACGAGCAGTACTTC. Amino acid sequence: CASSLEWSDYEQYF. The chain recombines TRBV5-1 with TRBJ2-7; D not resolved. The CDR3 is 14 amino acids. Germline assignment: CDR1 SGHRS and CDR2 YFSETQ. Trimming stripped 0 bases from V and 3 bases from J, with 10 bases between.

V is TRBV5-4 and J is TRBJ1-4, with 8 bases lining up with TRBD1. The CDR3 is made up of 16 amino acids. The J segment lost 8 bases and the V segment lost 4 bases, leaving 13 bases of the junction unmatched. Germline lookup yields CDR1 SGHNT and CDR2 YYREEE (reference sequence). Written as DNA, the CDR3 is TGTGCCAGCAGCATAGGACAGGGCCCGACCCGAGAAAAACTGTTTTTT. Encoded protein: CASSIGQGPTREKLFF. Using reference TRBV5-4 and TRBJ1-4 for the parts outside the CDR3, the full variable domain is ETGVTQSPTHLIKTRGQQVTLRCSSQSGHNTVSWYQQALGQGPQFIFQYYREEENGRGNFPPRFSGLQFPNYSSELNVNALELDDSALYLCASSIGQGPTREKLFFGSGTQLSVL.

V is TRBV5-1 and J is TRBJ1-2, with 11 bases fitting TRBD1. Germline assignment: CDR1 SGHRS and CDR2 YFSETQ. The CDR3 is 15 amino acids. The ends lost 2 bases at V and 5 bases at J; junction bases unmatched: 5. The CDR3 here is CASSLGQGAGYGYTF. CDR3 sequence (DNA): TGCGCCAGCAGCTTAGGACAGGGGGCTGGGTATGGCTACACCTTC.

This clone has just one count. The chain uses TRBV10-3 and TRBJ2-4; TRBD2 matches at 10 bases. Germline-derived CDR1 and CDR2 are ENHRY and SYGVKD. The CDR3 length is 14 residues. After removal of 4 bases from V and 7 bases from J, the junction contained 4 bases not matched to a gene. The CDR3 sequence is CAISVNSGGNIQYF. CDR3 in DNA: TGTGCCATCAGTGTGAATAGCGGGGGGAACATTCAGTACTTC.

The chain joins TRBV15 to TRBJ1-6; 8 nucleotides line up with TRBD1. There are 16 residues in the CDR3. Losses at the gene ends were 3 bases for V and 6 bases for J; bases not matched to a gene: 7. Germline V gives CDR1 LNHNV, CDR2 YYDKDF (reference sequence). The CDR3 loop is CATSSLGQGSNSPLHF. CDR3 bases: TGTGCCACCAGCAGCCTAGGACAGGGCTCTAATTCACCCCTCCACTTT.

The rearrangement joins TRBV27 to TRBJ1-1; no clear D gene. V was trimmed by 6 bases and J by 4 bases, leaving 12 bases between them. CDR1 and CDR2 (germline): MNHEY, SMNVEV (reference sequence). This CDR3 is 13 amino acids long. The CDR3 DNA sequence: TGTGCCAGCAGGGACCTAGGAGGCACTGAAGCTTTCTTT. Its translation: CASRDLGGTEAFF.

The rearrangement joins TRBV7-2 to TRBJ1-2, with 8 positions matching TRBD1. Germline trimming cut 3 bases from V and 3 bases from J; bases unmatched to any gene: 12. Germline CDR1 is SGHTA and CDR2 is FQGNSA. The CDR3 sequence is 17 residues long. CDR3 coding DNA: TGTGCCAGCAGCTTCTCGATCCCGGGACAGGTCTACTATGGCTACACCTTC. This sequence encodes CASSFSIPGQVYYGYTF.

CDR3 in amino acids: CASSMRGHSSYEQYF. The CDR3, as DNA: TGTGCCAGTAGTATGCGTGGTCACAGCTCCTACGAGCAGTACTTC. The genes are TRBV19 and TRBJ2-7; the D is unclear. The CDR3 spans 15 residues. Germline CDR1 is LNHDA and CDR2 is SQIVND (reference sequence). The ends were cut back, 3 bases at V and 0 bases at J, with 12 bases in the middle. The full variable domain, rest sourced from reference TRBV19 and TRBJ2-7, is DGGITQSPKYLFRKEGQNVTLSCEQNLNHDAMYWYRQDPGQGLRLIYYSQIVNDFQKGDIAEGYSVSREKKESFPLTVTSAQKNPTAFYLCASSMRGHSSYEQYFGPGTRLTVT.

The chain has TRBV14 and TRBJ2-2, with TRBD1 identical over 8 bases. The CDR3 consists of 16 residues. Germline CDR1 and CDR2: SGHDN and FVKESK. The ends lost 4 bases at V and 5 bases at J; junction bases unmatched: 9. In DNA, the CDR3 is TGTGCCAGCAGCCCGTTGGGACAGGTGGGGACCGGGGAGCTGTTTTTT. Translating gives CASSPLGQVGTGELFF.

The chain's CDR3 is CASSPLAGGLRYNEQFF. As DNA, the CDR3 is TGTGCCAGTAGCCCACTAGCGGGGGGGCTTCGGTACAATGAGCAGTTCTTC. The chain couples TRBV19 to TRBJ2-1; TRBD2 aligns across 13 bases. Trimming took 6 bases from V and 4 from J; bases not matched to a gene: 9. CDR1 and CDR2 from the germline V gene are LNHDA and SQIVND (reference sequence). The CDR3 sequence is 17 residues long.

J is TRBJ2-2 and V is TRBV19, with 11 nucleotides matching TRBD1. Germline V gene data show CDR1 as LNHDA and CDR2 as SQIVND (reference sequence). The V gene end was trimmed by 5 bases and the J gene end by 5 bases; junction bases not matched to a gene: 10. This CDR3 contains 17 residues. CDR3 in DNA: TGTGCCAGTAGTTCCTCGCGGACAGGGGGCCTGACCGGGGAGCTGTTTTTT. Translating it yields CASSSSRTGGLTGELFF.

In its sample, this clone was seen once. The chain joins TRBV6-5 to TRBJ1-4; D perhaps matches TRBD1 (5 bases). The CDR3 consists of 14 residues. Deletions cut 5 bases from V and 8 bases from J, with 15 bases between. Germline CDR1 reads MNHEY; CDR2 reads SVGAGI. CDR3 sequence: CASSPSGGGEKLFF. The CDR3 DNA follows: TGTGCCAGCAGTCCCTCGGGGGGAGGGGAAAAACTGTTTTTT.

The chain is built from TRBV14 and TRBJ2-3; D might be TRBD2 (5 bases). The CDR3 is made up of 14 amino acids. CDR1 SGHDN and CDR2 FVKESK come from the germline V gene. V was clipped by 6 bases and J by 6 bases, with 16 bases between them. The CDR3 sequence is CASSDLSVWDTQYF. As DNA, the CDR3 is TGTGCCAGCAGTGACCTTAGCGTCTGGGATACGCAGTATTTT.

This clone has only one observation. The chain has TRBV7-8 and TRBJ1-5; maybe TRBD1 (5 bases). CDR3 length: 17 amino acids. Germline V gene sequence: CDR1 SGHVS, CDR2 FQNEAQ. V lost 5 bases and J 2 bases, leaving 19 bases between the germline ends. CDR3 sequence: CASSILWTSEGNQPQHF. The CDR3 nucleotides are TGTGCCAGCAGCATTCTATGGACAAGCGAGGGCAATCAGCCCCAGCATTTT.

The chain has TRBV5-1 and TRBJ2-3; D is possibly TRBD1 (7 bases). Germline-derived CDR1 and CDR2 are SGHRS and YFSETQ. Trimming took off 4 bases at V and 5 bases at J, with 20 bases between the two ends. CDR3 length: 16 amino acids. The CDR3 sequence is CASSPQTGRQGDTQYF. In DNA form, the CDR3 reads TGCGCCAGCAGCCCCCAGACAGGGAGGCAAGGAGATACGCAGTATTTT.

The chain combines TRBV15 with TRBJ2-5; D gene unclear. Germline CDR1 reads LNHNV; CDR2 reads YYDKDF (reference sequence). The CDR3 covers 15 residues. Trimming cost V 3 bases and J 2 bases, with 13 bases left between them. For the CDR3, the DNA is TGTGCCACCAGCAGGATTAGAGATATTCAAGAGACCCAGTACTTC. Its translation is CATSRIRDIQETQYF. Variable domain in full (rest from reference TRBV15 and TRBJ2-5): DAMVIQNPRYQVTQFGKPVTLSCSQTLNHNVMYWYQQKSSQAPKLLFHYYDKDFNNEADTPDNFQSRRPNTSFCFLDIRSPGLGDTAMYLCATSRIRDIQETQYFGPGTRLLVL.

The chain recombines TRBV27 with TRBJ2-5, with 9 bases fitting TRBD1. Trimming cost V 5 bases and J 5 bases; bases outside gene matches: 6. Per the germline V gene, CDR1 is MNHEY and CDR2 is SMNVEV (reference sequence). The CDR3 is made up of 14 amino acids. The CDR3 is CASSRQGGWETQYF. CDR3 bases: TGTGCCAGCAGTCGACAGGGGGGTTGGGAGACCCAGTACTTC.

The chain is built from TRBV5-1 and TRBJ2-7; a possible D gene is TRBD2 (6 bases). V dropped 4 bases and J dropped 3 bases, with 14 bases sitting between them. Per germline, CDR1 SGHRS and CDR2 YFSETQ. This CDR3 region has 14 residues. The CDR3 coding sequence is TGCGCCAGCAGCGGGGGACTTATAGACTACGAGCAGTACTTC. This translates into CASSGGLIDYEQYF.

The rearrangement joins TRBV7-8 to TRBJ2-7; D perhaps matches TRBD1 (7 bases). The germline V gene has CDR1 SGHVS and CDR2 FQNEAQ. The CDR3 totals 16 residues. V was shortened by 4 bases and J by 1 base, with 17 bases between the two germline ends. CDR3 residues: CASSSTAGGQSYEQYF. The CDR3, as DNA: TGTGCCAGCAGCTCGACGGCCGGGGGACAGTCCTACGAGCAGTACTTC.

This rearrangement joins TRBV5-4 to TRBJ1-1; D is undetermined. CDR3 length equals 14 residues. V dropped 4 bases and J dropped 1 base, with 11 bases sitting between them. Germline loops: CDR1 SGHNT, CDR2 YYREEE (reference sequence). CDR3 sequence reads: CASSHDTRNTEAFF. In DNA form, the CDR3 reads TGTGCCAGCAGCCATGACACAAGGAACACTGAAGCTTTCTTT.